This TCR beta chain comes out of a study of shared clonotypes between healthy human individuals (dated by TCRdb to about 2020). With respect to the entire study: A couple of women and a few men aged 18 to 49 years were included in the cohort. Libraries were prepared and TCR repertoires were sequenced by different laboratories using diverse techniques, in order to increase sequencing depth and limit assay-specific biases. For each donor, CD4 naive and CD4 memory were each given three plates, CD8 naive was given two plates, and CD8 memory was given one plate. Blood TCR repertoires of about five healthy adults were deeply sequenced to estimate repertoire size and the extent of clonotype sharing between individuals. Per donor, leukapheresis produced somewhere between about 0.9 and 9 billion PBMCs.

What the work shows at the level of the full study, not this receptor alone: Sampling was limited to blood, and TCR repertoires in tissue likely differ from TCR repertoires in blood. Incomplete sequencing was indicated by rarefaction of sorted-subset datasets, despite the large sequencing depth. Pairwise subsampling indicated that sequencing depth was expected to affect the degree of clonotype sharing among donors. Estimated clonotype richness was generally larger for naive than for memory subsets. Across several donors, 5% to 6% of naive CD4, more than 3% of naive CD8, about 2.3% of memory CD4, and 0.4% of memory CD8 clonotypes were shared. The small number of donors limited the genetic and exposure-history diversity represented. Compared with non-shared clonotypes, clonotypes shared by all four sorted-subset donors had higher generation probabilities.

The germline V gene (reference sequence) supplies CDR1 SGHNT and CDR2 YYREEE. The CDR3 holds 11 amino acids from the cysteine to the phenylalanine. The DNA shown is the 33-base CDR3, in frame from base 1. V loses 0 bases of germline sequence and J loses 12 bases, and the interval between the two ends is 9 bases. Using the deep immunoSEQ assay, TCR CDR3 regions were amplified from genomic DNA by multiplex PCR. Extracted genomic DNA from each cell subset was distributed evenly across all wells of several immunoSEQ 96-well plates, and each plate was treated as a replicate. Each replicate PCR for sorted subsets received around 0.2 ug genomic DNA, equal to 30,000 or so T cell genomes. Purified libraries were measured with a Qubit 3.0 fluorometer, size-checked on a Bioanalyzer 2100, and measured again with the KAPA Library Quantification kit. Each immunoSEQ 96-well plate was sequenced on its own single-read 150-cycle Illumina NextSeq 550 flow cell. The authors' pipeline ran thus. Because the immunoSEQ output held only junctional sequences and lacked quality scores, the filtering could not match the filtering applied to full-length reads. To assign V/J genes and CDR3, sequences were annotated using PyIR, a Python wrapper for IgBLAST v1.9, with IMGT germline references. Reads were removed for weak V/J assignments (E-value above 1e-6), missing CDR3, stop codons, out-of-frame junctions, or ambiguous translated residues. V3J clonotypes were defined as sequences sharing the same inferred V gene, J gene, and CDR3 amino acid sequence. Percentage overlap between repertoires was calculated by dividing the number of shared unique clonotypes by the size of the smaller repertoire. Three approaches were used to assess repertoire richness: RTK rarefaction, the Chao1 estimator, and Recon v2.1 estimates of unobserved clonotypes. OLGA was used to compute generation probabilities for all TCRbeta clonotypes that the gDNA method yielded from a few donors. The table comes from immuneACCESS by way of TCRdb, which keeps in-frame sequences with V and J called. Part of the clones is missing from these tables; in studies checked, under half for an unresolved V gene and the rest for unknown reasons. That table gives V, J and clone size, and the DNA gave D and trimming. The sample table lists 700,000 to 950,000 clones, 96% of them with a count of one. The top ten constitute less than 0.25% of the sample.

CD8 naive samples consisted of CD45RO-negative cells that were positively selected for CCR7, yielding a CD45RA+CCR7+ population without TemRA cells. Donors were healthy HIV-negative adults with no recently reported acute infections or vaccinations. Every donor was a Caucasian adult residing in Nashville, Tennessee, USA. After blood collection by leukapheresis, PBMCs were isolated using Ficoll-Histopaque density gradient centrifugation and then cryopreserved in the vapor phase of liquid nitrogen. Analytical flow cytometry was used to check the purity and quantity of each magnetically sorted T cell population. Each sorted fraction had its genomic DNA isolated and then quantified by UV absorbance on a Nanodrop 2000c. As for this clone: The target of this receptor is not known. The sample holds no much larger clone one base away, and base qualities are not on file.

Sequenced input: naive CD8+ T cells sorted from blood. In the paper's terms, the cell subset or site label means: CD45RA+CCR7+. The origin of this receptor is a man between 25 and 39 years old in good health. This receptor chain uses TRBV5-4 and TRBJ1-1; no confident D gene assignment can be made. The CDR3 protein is CASSLVRETFF. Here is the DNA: TGTGCCAGCAGCTTGGTTCGGGAGACTTTCTTT. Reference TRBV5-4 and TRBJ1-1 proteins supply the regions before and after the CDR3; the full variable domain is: ETGVTQSPTHLIKTRGQQVTLRCSSQSGHNTVSWYQQALGQGPQFIFQYYREEENGRGNFPPRFSGLQFPNYSSELNVNALELDDSALYLCASSLVRETFFGQGTRLTVV.